What follows are 29 T cell receptor beta chains derived from one specimen sequenced in a study of OX40 agonist ivuxolimab in advanced cancers. Sequencing was performed with immunoSEQ multiplex PCR; in TCRdb, only in-frame clones are kept and a portion is missing. This table holds around 80,000 clones, 70% to 90% found once. The material sequenced was CD4+ or CD8+ T cells sorted from blood, taken in a trial of the OX40 agonist ivuxolimab. The receptors stem from an adult with an advanced solid tumor such as melanoma, head and neck, liver or kidney cancer.

The chain combines TRBV5-6 with TRBJ1-1; 7 positions agree with TRBD1. Germline V gene lookup returns CDR1 SGHDT and CDR2 YYEEEE. The CDR3 is 13 residues long. With V trimmed by 6 bases and J by 6 bases, 8 bases remained unmatched. As DNA, the CDR3 is TGTGCCAGCACAGGGTATGACAGGGCTGAAGCTTTCTTT. It encodes CASTGYDRAEAFF.

The chain combines TRBV4-1 with TRBJ1-5; D gene ambiguous. CDR3 length equals 14 residues. The V and J ends lost 1 base and 1 base respectively, with 5 bases between them. Germline values: CDR1 MGHRA, CDR2 YSYEKL. CDR3 protein: CASSQVGSNQPQHF. The CDR3 region has the DNA TGCGCCAGCAGCCAAGTAGGGAGCAATCAGCCCCAGCATTTT.

This chain joins TRBV30 and TRBJ1-2; TRBD1 agrees at 10 bases. Germline loops: CDR1 GTSNPN, CDR2 SVGIG (reference sequence). The CDR3 is 16 residues long. V shed 3 bases and J 0 bases; nucleotides not matched to a gene: 7. CDR3 nucleotide sequence: TGTGCCTGGAGGCCCGGACAGGGGGGTCCTAACTATGGCTACACCTTC. Amino acids: CAWRPGQGGPNYGYTF.

J is TRBJ2-1 and V is TRBV10-1; D remains unclear. Between the trimmed V and J ends, which lost 6 bases and 11 bases, there was a span of 14 bases. The CDR3 totals 12 residues. CDR1 WNHNN and CDR2 SYGVQD come from the germline V gene (reference sequence). The CDR3: CASRDSSPKQFF. CDR3 DNA: TGCGCCAGCAGGGATAGCTCACCTAAGCAGTTCTTC.

The chain combines TRBV7-2 with TRBJ1-2; 10 bases are shared with TRBD1. Germline CDR1 reads SGHTA; CDR2 reads FQGNSA. Germline trimming cut 2 bases from V and 7 bases from J; bases unmatched to any gene: 10. The CDR3 extends over 16 amino acids. CDR3: CASSLRPTGGSSGYTF. In DNA, the CDR3 is TGTGCCAGCAGCTTACGCCCGACAGGGGGCAGTAGTGGCTACACCTTC. The variable domain in full, with the rest retrieved from reference TRBV7-2 and TRBJ1-2, is GAGVSQSPSNKVTEKGKDVELRCDPISGHTALYWYRQSLGQGLEFLIYFQGNSAPDKSGLPSDRFSAERTGGSVSTLTIQRTQQEDSAVYLCASSLRPTGGSSGYTFGSGTRLTVV.

Only a few counts were recorded for this clone. V and J are TRBV5-1 and TRBJ2-7; D is ambiguous. The length of the CDR3 is 12 residues. Per the germline V gene, CDR1 is SGHRS and CDR2 is YFSETQ. The V and J ends lost 2 bases and 3 bases respectively, with 6 bases between them. CDR3 nucleotide sequence: TGCGCCAGCAGCTTAGAGCGCTACGAGCAGTACTTC. Protein sequence: CASSLERYEQYF.

The rearrangement links TRBV7-2 to TRBJ2-4; D is unclear. The CDR3 contains 12 residues. Germline lookup yields CDR1 SGHTA and CDR2 FQGNSA. The V end was cut by 5 bases, the J end by 8 bases, with 10 bases between. This CDR3 is CASSLHPDIQYF. The CDR3 nucleotides read TGTGCCAGCAGCCTACATCCAGACATTCAGTACTTC. The variable domain in full, with the rest retrieved from reference TRBV7-2 and TRBJ2-4, is GAGVSQSPSNKVTEKGKDVELRCDPISGHTALYWYRQSLGQGLEFLIYFQGNSAPDKSGLPSDRFSAERTGGSVSTLTIQRTQQEDSAVYLCASSLHPDIQYFGAGTRLSVL.

This clone was counted a few times. The chain carries TRBV19 and TRBJ1-5; D perhaps matches TRBD1 (6 bases). There are 13 residues in the CDR3. Germline values: CDR1 LNHDA, CDR2 SQIVND (reference sequence). V dropped 6 bases and J dropped 5 bases, with 11 bases sitting between them. The CDR3: CASSTGMYQPQHF. The CDR3, as DNA: TGTGCCAGTAGCACAGGGATGTATCAGCCCCAGCATTTT.

This clone was recorded only once. The gene calls are TRBV6-1 and TRBJ1-5; a possible D gene is TRBD1 (6 bases). The V end lost 5 bases, the J end lost 12 bases, and 17 bases lay between the germline ends. This CDR3 has 13 amino acids. The germline V gene encodes CDR1 MNHNS and CDR2 SASEGT. The chain's CDR3 is CASSPSGTRNQHF. The CDR3 DNA reads as TGTGCCAGCAGTCCTTCCGGGACAAGGAACCAGCATTTT.

The V call is TRBV7-9, the J call TRBJ2-5; the D gene is possibly TRBD1 (5 bases). The CDR3 contains 14 residues. The germline V gene encodes CDR1 SEHNR and CDR2 FQNEAQ (reference sequence). The ends were cut back, 5 bases at V and 1 base at J, with 11 bases in the middle. The CDR3 loop reads CASSRAGAQETQYF. The CDR3 bases are TGTGCCAGCAGCCGAGCTGGGGCCCAAGAGACCCAGTACTTC.

The chain links TRBV6-1 to TRBJ1-5, with 7 bases aligning to TRBD1. There are 14 residues in the CDR3. The V segment lost 5 bases and the J segment 4 bases; nucleotides outside the gene matches: 5. The germline CDR1 and CDR2 sequences are MNHNS and SASEGT. CDR3 amino acids: CASSSRDSNQPQHF. CDR3 DNA: TGTGCCAGCAGTAGCCGGGACAGTAATCAGCCCCAGCATTTT.

The CDR3 DNA is TGTGCCAGTAGTGAGGCACAGGGGGCCGGAGATACGCAGTATTTT. Its translation: CASSEAQGAGDTQYF. The chain is built from TRBV19 and TRBJ2-3; 9 bases match TRBD1. Germline CDR1 LNHDA, CDR2 SQIVND (reference sequence). The CDR3 spans 15 residues. The V gene end was trimmed by 5 bases and the J gene end by 5 bases; junction bases not matched to a gene: 8.

V gene TRBV2 combines with J gene TRBJ1-1, with D possibly TRBD1 on 5 matching bases. Germline values: CDR1 SNHLY, CDR2 FYNNEI. This CDR3 comprises 15 residues. Trimming took off 0 bases at V and 5 bases at J, with 13 bases between the two ends. The CDR3 DNA reads as TGTGCCAGCAGTGAAGCGACGATGGGGACTACTGAAGCTTTCTTT. Amino acid sequence: CASSEATMGTTEAFF.

The CDR3 sequence is CASSPPGAYNEQFF. CDR3 coding DNA: TGTGCCAGCAGCCCCCCTGGGGCCTACAATGAGCAGTTCTTC. The rearrangement uses TRBV7-2 and TRBJ2-1; D is undetermined. Trimming removed 5 bases from V and 2 bases from J, with 10 bases in between. Per the germline V gene, CDR1 is SGHTA and CDR2 is FQGNSA. This CDR3 contains 14 residues.

This clone was seen only once. The V and J genes are TRBV10-3 and TRBJ1-5, with D possibly being TRBD1 (5 bases). The CDR3 is made up of 17 amino acids. Trimming shortened V by 5 bases and J by 0 bases, and 17 bases separated the two germline ends. Germline CDR1 ENHRY, CDR2 SYGVKD. The CDR3 bases are TGTGCCATCAGTCGGGGCAGGGCATCAAATAGCAATCAGCCCCAGCATTTT. Translated: CAISRGRASNSNQPQHF.

The chain combines TRBV2 with TRBJ2-6; the D is unclear. Germline CDR1 and CDR2: SNHLY and FYNNEI. V was cut by 2 bases and J by 4 bases, with 3 bases left in between. This CDR3 is 13 amino acids long. This CDR3 is CASSEWGANVLTF. As DNA, the CDR3 is TGTGCCAGCAGTGAATGGGGGGCCAACGTCCTGACTTTC. Looking up the rest from reference TRBV2 and TRBJ2-6 gives the full variable domain: EPEVTQTPSHQVTQMGQEVILRCVPISNHLYFYWYRQILGQKVEFLVSFYNNEISEKSEIFDDQFSVERPDGSNFTLKIRSTKLEDSAMYFCASSEWGANVLTFGAGSRLTVL.

The gene calls are TRBV7-2 and TRBJ1-4, with D possibly matching TRBD1 (5 bases). The CDR3 covers 15 residues. The germline V and J ends were trimmed by 5 bases and 4 bases, with 14 bases remaining between them. Germline CDR1 and CDR2: SGHTA and FQGNSA. The CDR3 DNA reads TGTGCCAGCAGCAAGCAGGGCGGGGGTAATGAAAAACTGTTTTTT. Its protein is CASSKQGGGNEKLFF.

The genes are TRBV5-4 and TRBJ2-7, with a possible D match to TRBD1 (6 bases). The germline CDR1 and CDR2 sequences are SGHNT and YYREEE (reference sequence). This CDR3 has 14 residues. V shed 0 bases and J shed 3 bases, with 10 bases lying between them. CDR3 protein: CASSLGQANYEQYF. DNA of the CDR3: TGTGCCAGCAGCTTGGGACAGGCCAACTACGAGCAGTACTTC.

This clone was observed a single time. This sequence joins TRBV10-3 and TRBJ2-1; D may match TRBD1 or TRBD2 (5 bases each). V lost 7 bases to trimming and J lost 4 bases, with 29 bases between them. CDR3 length equals 19 residues. Germline lookup yields CDR1 ENHRY and CDR2 SYGVKD. This CDR3 is CAINTLSPSGTKAYNEQFF. The CDR3 DNA is TGTGCCATCAATACCTTATCACCTTCCGGGACCAAAGCTTACAATGAGCAGTTCTTC.

In this sample, this clone turned up once. CDR3 protein: CASSPRGFTGELFF. The CDR3 DNA reads as TGTGCCAGCAGCCCGAGGGGGTTCACCGGGGAGCTGTTTTTT. The V gene is TRBV7-7, the J gene TRBJ2-2, with D possibly matching TRBD1 (6 bases). V lost 5 bases to trimming and J lost 4 bases, with 11 bases between them. Germline V CDR1 and CDR2: SSHAT, FNYEAQ (reference sequence). The CDR3 extends over 14 amino acids.

The rearrangement uses TRBV2 and TRBJ1-2, with 7 bases that match TRBD1. The CDR3 consists of 14 residues. CDR1 is SNHLY and CDR2 is FYNNEI in the germline V gene. Trimming removed 4 bases from V and 6 bases from J; junction bases left unmatched: 8. The CDR3 nucleotides read TGTGCCAGCAGTGGGGTAGGACAGGTGGATGGCTACACCTTC. It translates to CASSGVGQVDGYTF.

V and J are TRBV4-2 and TRBJ1-4; 8 nucleotides match TRBD1. Per germline, CDR1 LGHNA and CDR2 YNFKEQ. The J segment lost 5 bases and the V segment lost 8 bases, leaving 10 bases of the junction unmatched. CDR3 length: 15 amino acids. CDR3 nucleotide sequence: TGTGCCAGCGGGGCACCGGGACAGGCAAATGAAAAACTGTTTTTT. Its protein is CASGAPGQANEKLFF.

This clone was seen a few times. This rearrangement joins TRBV5-1 to TRBJ1-6; 7 nucleotides match TRBD1. Trimming removed 3 bases from V and 5 bases from J; junction bases left unmatched: 5. Germline lookup yields CDR1 SGHRS and CDR2 YFSETQ. The CDR3 is 15 amino acids. As DNA, the CDR3 is TGCGCCAGCAGCTCGACAGGGTCTAATAATTCACCCCTCCACTTT. Translation: CASSSTGSNNSPLHF.

In DNA form, the CDR3 reads TGTGCCAGCAGTGAACAGGGAGCTAACTATGGCTACACCTTC. Its protein product is CASSEQGANYGYTF. This chain connects TRBV2 to TRBJ1-2; perhaps TRBD1 as D (5 bases). The CDR3 loop spans 14 amino acids. Trimming cost V 2 bases and J 0 bases, with 7 bases left between them. Germline CDR1 is SNHLY and CDR2 is FYNNEI.

This chain links TRBV19 with TRBJ2-7; 11 nucleotides agree with TRBD1. Per germline, CDR1 LNHDA and CDR2 SQIVND (reference sequence). The V segment lost 8 bases and the J segment 4 bases; nucleotides outside the gene matches: 7. This CDR3 is 14 amino acids long. The CDR3 spells CASSDRGPLYEQYF. The CDR3 DNA is TGTGCCAGTTCGGACAGGGGGCCCTTATACGAGCAGTACTTC.

The gene calls are TRBV11-1 and TRBJ2-7, with D perhaps matching TRBD2 (5 bases). Germline V gene lookup returns CDR1 SGHAT and CDR2 FQDESV (reference sequence). CDR3 length: 13 amino acids. Between the trimmed V and J ends, which lost 3 bases and 5 bases, there was a span of 11 bases. CDR3 DNA sequence: TGTGCCAGCAGCTTCGGGGTTGGGAACGAGCAGTACTTC. This sequence encodes CASSFGVGNEQYF.

This clone has a single count. The CDR3 here is CASSVGQVDTGELFF. The CDR3 nucleotides are TGTGCCAGCAGCGTAGGGCAAGTCGACACCGGGGAGCTGTTTTTT. The gene calls are TRBV2 and TRBJ2-2; D not certain. CDR1 is SNHLY, CDR2 FYNNEI, per germline. The CDR3 is 15 amino acids. V was shortened by 6 bases and J by 3 bases, with 14 bases between the two germline ends.

V gene TRBV18 combines with J gene TRBJ2-5, with D unclear. CDR3 length: 12 residues. CDR1 and CDR2 from the germline V gene are KGHSH and LQKENI. V was clipped by 1 base and J by 1 base, with 1 base between them. The CDR3 nucleotides are TGTGCCAGCTCACCACTCCAAGAGACCCAGTACTTC. This codes for CASSPLQETQYF.

The gene calls are TRBV7-2 and TRBJ2-1; 10 bases are a match to TRBD2. Losses at the gene ends were 1 base for V and 4 bases for J; bases not matched to a gene: 4. CDR3 size: 16 residues. The V gene's germline CDR1 is SGHTA and CDR2 FQGNSA. The CDR3 here is CASSLGSSGSYNEQFF. CDR3 in DNA: TGTGCCAGCAGCTTAGGCTCTAGCGGGAGTTACAATGAGCAGTTCTTC.